These 24 T cell receptor beta chains came from one sample sequenced in a study of T cell responses to AZD1222 COVID-19 vaccine listed by TCRdb under 2021. In light of the paper, this sample's time point label describes: about 28 days (+/-7) after the second vaccine dose. This specimen's treatment or condition label, interpreted: meningococcal conjugate vaccine given as trial control. The method was the immunoSEQ multiplex PCR assay. The source is immuneACCESS, and TCRdb retained only in-frame sequences with V and J called. Part of the clones is not carried over; for the studies checked, unresolved V genes explain less than half of this, and the remainder is unexplained. The sample contains 130,000 to 150,000 clones, approximately 85% of them found a single time. Roughly 5.4% of the sample comes from the top ten. The sample consisted of peripheral blood, taken 28 days after the second dose of the MenACWY control vaccine. These receptors came from an adult who received the MenACWY meningococcal vaccine as a control.

As to this clone: A junction boundary mismatches the germline segment, possibly from a read error. The rearrangement uses TRBV7-7 and TRBJ2-1; D is possibly TRBD2 (7 bases). The germline CDR1 and CDR2 sequences are SSHAT and FNYEAQ (reference sequence). The CDR3 is 17 residues long. In nucleotides, the CDR3 is TGTGCTAGCAGCTTAAGGCCTGGCGGGGGCGTAGTCTCTGAGCAGTTCTTC. This encodes CASSLRPGGGVVSEQFF.

The V gene is TRBV6-5, the J gene TRBJ2-3; 8 bases fit TRBD2. After removal of 1 base from V and 6 bases from J, the junction contained 3 bases not matched to a gene. Germline V gene lookup returns CDR1 MNHEY and CDR2 SVGAGI. The CDR3 length is 14 residues. CDR3 residues: CASSYYIAGDTQYF. The CDR3 DNA follows: TGTGCCAGCAGTTACTATATAGCGGGGGATACGCAGTATTTT.

The chain employs TRBV27 and TRBJ2-4; 9 nucleotides line up with TRBD1. Germline V gene data show CDR1 as MNHEY and CDR2 as SMNVEV (reference sequence). The ends lost 5 bases at V and 8 bases at J; junction bases unmatched: 10. The CDR3 contains 15 residues. The CDR3 bases are TGTGCCAGCAGTCCCCGGACAGGGGTAATTCACATTCAGTACTTC. Translated, it gives CASSPRTGVIHIQYF.

This clone occurred once. CDR3 sequence reads: CASSYGGSYGYTF. The CDR3 bases are TGTGCCAGCAGTTACGGGGGAAGCTATGGCTACACCTTC. The rearrangement joins TRBV6-5 to TRBJ1-2, with a possible D match to TRBD1 (5 bases). Trimming removed 2 bases from V and 4 bases from J, with 8 bases in between. CDR1 is MNHEY, CDR2 SVGAGI, per germline. The length of the CDR3 is 13 residues.

CDR3: CASGGQGGDGAEAFF. The CDR3 DNA follows: TGTGCCAGTGGGGGACAGGGGGGCGATGGGGCTGAAGCTTTCTTT. The chain has TRBV19 and TRBJ1-1, with TRBD1 identical over 11 bases. CDR3 length: 15 residues. Looked up from germline, CDR1 is LNHDA and CDR2 is SQIVND (reference sequence). J was trimmed by 6 bases and V by 8 bases; bases with no gene match: 11.

This sequence joins TRBV5-4 and TRBJ2-7; 7 bases are shared with TRBD1. The CDR3 is 15 amino acids. Germline V gives CDR1 SGHNT, CDR2 YYREEE (reference sequence). The V gene end was trimmed by 2 bases and the J gene end by 5 bases; junction bases not matched to a gene: 10. CDR3 residues: CASSLSAGTEDEQYF. The CDR3 DNA reads TGTGCCAGCAGCTTATCTGCCGGGACAGAAGACGAGCAGTACTTC.

This clone occurred once. This chain connects TRBV11-3 to TRBJ1-1; D uncertain. The CDR3 extends over 14 amino acids. The V end lost 1 base, the J end lost 4 bases, and 10 bases lay between the germline ends. Germline CDR1 and CDR2: SGHNT and YENEEA. The CDR3 reads CASSLGGLGTEAFF. The CDR3 region has the DNA TGTGCCAGCAGCTTAGGTGGCCTGGGCACTGAAGCTTTCTTT.

The chain links TRBV12-5 to TRBJ2-2; a possible D gene is TRBD1 (5 bases). Germline V gene sequence: CDR1 LGHNT, CDR2 FRNRAP. Trimming took off 0 bases at V and 4 bases at J, with 6 bases between the two ends. The CDR3 runs 14 residues. The CDR3 sequence: CASGLVGATGELFF. As DNA, the CDR3 is TGTGCTAGTGGTTTGGTAGGGGCCACCGGGGAGCTGTTTTTT. Using reference TRBV12-5 and TRBJ2-2 for the parts outside the CDR3, the full variable domain is DARVTQTPRHKVTEMGQEVTMRCQPILGHNTVFWYRQTMMQGLELLAYFRNRAPLDDSGMPKDRFSAEMPDATLATLKIQPSEPRDSAVYFCASGLVGATGELFFGEGSRLTVL.

The chain is built from TRBV28 and TRBJ1-2, with TRBD1 matching over 7 bases. Losses at the gene ends were 3 bases for V and 4 bases for J; bases not matched to a gene: 8. The CDR3 consists of 15 residues. Germline CDR1 MDHEN, CDR2 SYDVKM. CDR3: CASSFSQGVIYGYTF. CDR3 DNA sequence: TGTGCCAGCAGTTTTTCCCAGGGGGTTATCTATGGCTACACCTTC.

This chain uses TRBV7-2 with TRBJ1-3; D perhaps matches TRBD1 (6 bases). In germline, CDR1 is SGHTA, CDR2 FQGNSA. The CDR3 length is 15 residues. V lost 5 bases and J lost 1, with 12 bases in between. The CDR3 DNA is TGTGCCAGCAGCAAACAGGGTGGTTCTGGAAACACCATATATTTT. It is translated as CASSKQGGSGNTIYF.

V and J are TRBV30 and TRBJ2-7; no reliable D call. The ends were cut back, 1 base at V and 1 base at J, with 8 bases in the middle. The germline gives CDR1 GTSNPN, CDR2 SVGIG (reference sequence). CDR3 size: 13 residues. CDR3: CAWSASKSYEQYF. CDR3 DNA: TGTGCCTGGAGTGCCTCCAAATCCTACGAGCAGTACTTC. Based on the CDR3 plus reference TRBV30 and TRBJ2-7, the full variable domain is SQTIHQWPATLVQPVGSPLSLECTVEGTSNPNLYWYRQAAGRGLQLLFYSVGIGQISSEVPQNLSASRPQDRQFILSSKKLLLSDSGFYLCAWSASKSYEQYFGPGTRLTVT.

V and J are TRBV5-1 and TRBJ2-5, with 7 bases aligning to TRBD1. Per germline, CDR1 SGHRS and CDR2 YFSETQ. The CDR3 loop spans 13 amino acids. The J segment lost 2 bases and the V segment lost 6 bases, leaving 4 bases of the junction unmatched. The CDR3 DNA reads TGCGCCAGCACCTCGACAGGGCAAGAGACCCAGTACTTC. This encodes CASTSTGQETQYF.

This clone was detected only once. V gene TRBV5-6 combines with J gene TRBJ2-3; D unresolved. There are 15 residues in the CDR3. Germline lookup yields CDR1 SGHDT and CDR2 YYEEEE. With 2 bases removed from V and 0 bases from J, the gap between germline ends came to 10 bases. The CDR3 loop reads CASSFYLRSTDTQYF. In DNA, the CDR3 is TGTGCCAGCAGCTTTTACCTGAGGAGCACAGATACGCAGTATTTT.

The CDR3 reads CSGGRENTEAFF. The CDR3 DNA follows: TGCAGCGGCGGACGGGAGAACACTGAAGCTTTCTTT. The rearrangement uses TRBV29-1 and TRBJ1-1; D is unclear. The CDR3 sequence is 12 residues long. Germline V CDR1 and CDR2: SQVTM, ANQGSEA. V lost 7 bases to trimming and J lost 1 base, with 10 bases between them.

The chain recombines TRBV3-1 (or the pseudogene TRBV3-2) with TRBJ2-1, with a weak D call TRBD2 (6 bases). With 2 bases removed from V and 3 bases from J, the gap between germline ends came to 14 bases. Germline V lookup: CDR1 LGHDT, CDR2 YNNKEL (reference sequence). The CDR3 runs to 16 residues. CDR3 nucleotide sequence: TGTGCCAGCAGCCAATGGGGAGGACCCTACTACAATGAGCAGTTCTTC. Protein sequence: CASSQWGGPYYNEQFF.

This clone was counted between two and nine times. The genes are TRBV5-1 and TRBJ2-7; TRBD2 matches at 8 bases. The CDR3 totals 14 residues. Germline loops: CDR1 SGHRS, CDR2 YFSETQ. J gave up 6 bases and V 1 base, and 6 bases lay outside the gene matches. DNA for the CDR3: TGCGCCAGCAGCTTGAGCGGGAGACCCTCCGAGCAGTACTTC. It is translated as CASSLSGRPSEQYF.

The chain has TRBV10-2 and TRBJ2-6, with D uncertain. Germline V gene lookup returns CDR1 WSHSY and CDR2 SAAADI. V was clipped by 2 bases and J by 3 bases, with 2 bases between them. The CDR3 has 13 amino acids. DNA of the CDR3: TGCGCCAGCAGTGAGAGTGGGGCCAACGTCCTGACTTTC. This codes for CASSESGANVLTF.

This chain uses TRBV11-2 with TRBJ2-7; D ambiguous. The CDR3 consists of 17 residues. The V end was cut by 0 bases, the J end by 2 bases, with 17 bases between. Germline V gene lookup returns CDR1 SGHAT and CDR2 FQNNGV. The CDR3 DNA sequence: TGTGCCAGCAGCTTAGATCAGCTACAGCGAAGGGCCTACGAGCAGTACTTC. This gives the protein CASSLDQLQRRAYEQYF.

The count of this clone is one. The chain is built from TRBV30 and TRBJ1-6, with TRBD1 as a possible D gene (5 bases). CDR3 size: 14 residues. Germline V gene lookup returns CDR1 GTSNPN and CDR2 SVGIG (reference sequence). Trimming cost V 5 bases and J 4 bases, with 12 bases left between them. The CDR3: CAWDRQRYNSPLHF. The CDR3 DNA reads TGTGCCTGGGATCGACAGAGATATAATTCACCCCTCCACTTT.

This chain connects TRBV6-2 or TRBV6-3 to TRBJ2-5; D possibly matches TRBD1 or TRBD2 (5 bases each). V lost 7 bases, J lost 4 bases, and 10 bases lay in between. This CDR3 is built from 12 residues. The germline CDR1 and CDR2 sequences are MNHEY and SVGEGT. CDR3 DNA: TGTGCCAGCACCCCTGGGGGAGAGACCCAGTACTTC. Protein product: CASTPGGETQYF.

The chain couples TRBV18 to TRBJ1-2; D is unclear. Trimming removed 2 bases from V and 3 bases from J, with 13 bases in between. Germline V gene data show CDR1 as KGHSH and CDR2 as LQKENI. The CDR3 is made up of 15 amino acids. CDR3 sequence: CASSPSAQVDYGYTF. The DNA of the CDR3 is TGTGCCAGCTCACCATCGGCGCAGGTGGACTATGGCTACACCTTC.

This clone was found a few times. V is TRBV7-9 and J is TRBJ2-7; 8 nucleotides agree with TRBD1. The V gene's germline CDR1 is SEHNR and CDR2 FQNEAQ (reference sequence). The CDR3 has 15 amino acids. V trimming: 6 bases; J trimming: 2 bases; junction bases outside the gene matches: 9. For the CDR3, the DNA is TGTGCCAGCAGTTACGGACAGGGTTGGCCCTACGAGCAGTACTTC. This codes for CASSYGQGWPYEQYF.

The table lists this clone with a count of one. The chain carries TRBV4-1 and TRBJ2-3; TRBD1 agrees at 9 bases. The trim removed 3 bases at V and 3 bases at J, leaving 4 bases unmatched. Per germline, CDR1 MGHRA and CDR2 YSYEKL. The CDR3 sequence is 15 residues long. The CDR3 bases are TGCGCCAGCAGCCACCCGACAGGGGGAACAGATACGCAGTATTTT. It is translated as CASSHPTGGTDTQYF.

This clone was detected once. J is TRBJ1-6 and V is TRBV6-1; possible D gene TRBD1, 5 bases. The CDR3 sequence is 15 residues long. The V end was cut by 2 bases, the J end by 9 bases, with 14 bases between. Germline CDR1 is MNHNS and CDR2 is SASEGT. The CDR3 bases are TGTGCCAGCAGTGAATCTGGGGGGGGTGGTTCACCCCTCCACTTT. Residues: CASSESGGGGSPLHF.